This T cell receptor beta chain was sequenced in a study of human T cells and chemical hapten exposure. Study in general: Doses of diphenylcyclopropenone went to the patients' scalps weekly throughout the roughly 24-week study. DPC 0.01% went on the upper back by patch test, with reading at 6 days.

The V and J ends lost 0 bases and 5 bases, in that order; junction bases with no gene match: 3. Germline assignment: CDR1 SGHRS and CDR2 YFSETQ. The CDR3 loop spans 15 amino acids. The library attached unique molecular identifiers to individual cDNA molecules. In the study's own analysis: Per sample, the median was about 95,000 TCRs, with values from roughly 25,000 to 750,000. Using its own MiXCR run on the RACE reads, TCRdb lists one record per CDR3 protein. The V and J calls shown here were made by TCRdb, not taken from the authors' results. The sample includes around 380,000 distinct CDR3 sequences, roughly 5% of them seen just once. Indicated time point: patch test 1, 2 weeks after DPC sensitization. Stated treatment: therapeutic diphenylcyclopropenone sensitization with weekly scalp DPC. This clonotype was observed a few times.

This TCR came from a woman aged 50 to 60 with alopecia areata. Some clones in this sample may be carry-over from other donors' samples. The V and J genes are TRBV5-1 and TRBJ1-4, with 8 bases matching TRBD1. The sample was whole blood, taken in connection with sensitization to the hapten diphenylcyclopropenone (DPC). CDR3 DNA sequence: TGCGCCAGCAGCTTGGGGACAGGGCGAAATGAAAAACTGTTTTTT. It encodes CASSLGTGRNEKLFF.